Detailed here is one T cell receptor beta chain. The record originates from a study of blood T cell repertoires in COVID-19. Study context: The United States, Italy and Spain were the sources of the acute and convalescent COVID-19 samples.

Authors' analysis steps: Reference gene primer amplification gave nucleated cell count estimates. Profiling relied on immunoSEQ multiplex PCR, and the TCRdb table lists in-frame clones only, not all of them. V and J calls and clone size are those listed in that table; D and trimming were worked out from the DNA. Of about 210,000 clones listed, roughly nine tenths are singletons. V lost 5 bases, J lost 1 base, and 11 bases lay in between. CDR1 and CDR2 from the germline V gene are MNHEY and SVGAGI. The CDR3 consists of 14 residues. The genes are TRBV6-5 and TRBJ1-1; TRBD1 is a possible D gene (5 bases). Sequencing was carried out using peripheral blood. This sequence was found in a woman in her 70s with acute or convalescent COVID-19. The chain's CDR3 is CASSSRQKNTEAFF. In DNA, the CDR3 is TGTGCCAGCAGTAGTCGACAGAAGAACACTGAAGCTTTCTTT.